The sequence of this T cell receptor (beta chain) was determined in a study of T cells in Graves' hyperthyroidism and ophthalmopathy. Across the study: Peripheral blood was secured at the point of initial diagnosis, before any treatment. Study-level points and caveats: Ophthalmopathy and stable hyperthyroidism were separated by a 13 V-J model. The model anticipated ophthalmopathy a median about 7 months pre-onset.

This clonotype was counted ten times or more. Its target is unknown. Authors of the study amplified TCR beta CDR3 regions from RNA transcripts. The HTBI set primed first-round TCR CDR3 RT-PCR. In TCRdb, the multiplex PCR reads were re-called with MiXCR into one record per CDR3 protein. In the table there are a few hundred thousand distinct CDR3 sequences, about 13% of which are singletons. Fresh peripheral blood, 10 ml, was the source of the PBMCs. The germline V gene encodes CDR1 DFQATT and CDR2 SNEGSKA (reference sequence). This CDR3 contains 12 residues. V and J are TRBV20-1 and TRBJ2-7; D is possibly TRBD1 (6 bases). Specimen: blood. This receptor was taken from a young woman with Graves' hyperthyroidism. CDR3 sequence: CRARGKQHEQYF. CDR3 sequence (DNA): TGCAGGGCGAGGGGGAAGCAGCACGAGCAGTACTTC.